At least ten counts were recorded for the clone carrying this T cell receptor beta chain. Its antigen is as yet unknown. The data are from a study of read filtering for tumor transcriptome and immune sequencing. Looking at the study overall: DNase treatment preceded whole-transcriptome library preparation. TCR-mapped reads were about 3.5 to 10.27 million with IR-seq versus roughly 75 to 1,300 with RNA-seq. Study-wide results and limits: Approximately 80% of IR-seq clonotypes had one read, totaling approximately 3.3% of reads; RNA-seq: about 70% and 40%. Even smaller IR-seq throughput identified most shared clonotypes.

The library was built from roughly 400 ng RNA with molecular barcoded adaptors for alpha/delta and beta/gamma chains. TCRdb redid the calling of the reads with MiXCR, one entry per CDR3 protein. Here the sample spans roughly 25,000 distinct CDR3 sequences, 20% to 25% being singletons. This clonotype was obtained from a donor aged 40 or older with multiple myeloma. Source material: a population of CD138-negative cells sorted from bone marrow.

The CDR3 loop is CASASSGSSYNEQFF. CDR3 DNA: TGTGCCAGTGCATCTAGCGGGAGTTCCTACAATGAGCAGTTCTTC. The chain uses TRBV19 and TRBJ2-1, with 10 bases identical to TRBD2. The CDR3 runs 15 residues. V shed 8 bases, J shed 1 base, and the junction held 5 bases outside the gene matches. CDR1 is LNHDA and CDR2 is SQIVND in the germline V gene (reference sequence).